Listed below are T cell receptor beta chains from one sample, sequenced in a study of vaccination and CD4 T cells after COVID-19. These receptors are not linked to any known antigen. TCRdb re-analysed the PCR reads in MiXCR, keeping a single row per CDR3 protein. The sample records about 12,000 distinct CDR3 sequences, less than 70% being singletons. The sequences come from CD4+ T cells from blood, cultured in vitro, collected before SARS-CoV-2 vaccination. The receptors shown here come from a human donor who had recovered from COVID-19. The CDR3 runs from the conserved cysteine through the conserved F or W. Each record gives: J gene, V gene, clone size, D gene, CDR3 DNA, CDR3 protein. The D gene is left open where the match is weak. Some rows have no size entry. The others give once, few or many, or a class for an expanded clone.

TRBJ1-2 TRBV19 - - TGTGCCAGTAGTATTCCCGGTAGCTACACCTTC CASSIPGSYTF
TRBJ1-5 TRBV20-1 few - TGCAGTGCTAGGGGTAGAAATCAGCCCCAGCATTTT CSARGRNQPQHF
TRBJ1-6 TRBV6-1 - TRBD1 TGTGCCAGCCTGGGCACGGGACAGGGCTTGAATTCACCCCTCCACTTT CASLGTGQGLNSPLHF
TRBJ2-7 TRBV27 - - TGTGCCAGCAGGCTGACGGGGGACACCTACTACGAGCAGTACTTC CASRLTGDTYYEQYF
TRBJ2-7 TRBV7-2 - TRBD2 TGTGCCAGCAGCCCCCCTAGCGGCACGCAGTACTTC CASSPPSGTQYF
TRBJ1-6 TRBV20-1 few TRBD1 TGCAGTGCTAGCGAGCGGGGGACAGCATTTAATTCACCCCTCCACTTT CSASERGTAFNSPLHF
TRBJ1-5 TRBV20-1 few - TGCAGTGCTAGCCGCGACCAGGTTACCAATCAGCCCCAGCATTTT CSASRDQVTNQPQHF
TRBJ1-3 TRBV6-1 - - TGTGCCAGCAGTGAACCCCGCAGGGTCGCGGACACCATATATTTT CASSEPRRVADTIYF
TRBJ1-5 TRBV29-1 - TRBD1 TGCAGCGTTACGACAGGGGGCGCAGGCCAGCCCCAGCATTTT CSVTTGGAGQPQHF
TRBJ1-6 TRBV6-5 - - TGTGCCAGCAGTTACTCAGCCCGGGCCTCGTTAAATTGGGCCCTCCACTTT CASSYSARASLNWALHF
TRBJ2-3 TRBV15 - TRBD1 TGTGCCACCAGCGTCCCTACAGGGGCAGATACGCAGTATTTT CATSVPTGADTQYF
TRBJ2-7 TRBV2 - - TGTGCCAGCAGTGAAGAAGCGGTAGCGGACTCCTACGAGCAGTACTTC CASSEEAVADSYEQYF
TRBJ2-3 TRBV7-2 - - TGTGCCAGCAGCTCGCGTAGCGGACCTAGCACAGATACGCAGTATTTT CASSSRSGPSTDTQYF
TRBJ2-7 TRBV6-5 once - TGTGCCAGCAGTTACTCTCGCTCGCGGGCTCAGGGGCAGCCGGTCCTCTCCTACGAGCAGTACTTC CASSYSRSRAQGQPVLSYEQYF
TRBJ2-7 TRBV20-1 - TRBD1 TGCAGTGGGGGGCAGGGGGCGGGCGAGCAGTACTTC CSGGQGAGEQYF
TRBJ1-2 TRBV20-1 - TRBD1 TGCAGTGCTATGCCGACAGGGCTAGGGCGAGGCTACACCTTC CSAMPTGLGRGYTF